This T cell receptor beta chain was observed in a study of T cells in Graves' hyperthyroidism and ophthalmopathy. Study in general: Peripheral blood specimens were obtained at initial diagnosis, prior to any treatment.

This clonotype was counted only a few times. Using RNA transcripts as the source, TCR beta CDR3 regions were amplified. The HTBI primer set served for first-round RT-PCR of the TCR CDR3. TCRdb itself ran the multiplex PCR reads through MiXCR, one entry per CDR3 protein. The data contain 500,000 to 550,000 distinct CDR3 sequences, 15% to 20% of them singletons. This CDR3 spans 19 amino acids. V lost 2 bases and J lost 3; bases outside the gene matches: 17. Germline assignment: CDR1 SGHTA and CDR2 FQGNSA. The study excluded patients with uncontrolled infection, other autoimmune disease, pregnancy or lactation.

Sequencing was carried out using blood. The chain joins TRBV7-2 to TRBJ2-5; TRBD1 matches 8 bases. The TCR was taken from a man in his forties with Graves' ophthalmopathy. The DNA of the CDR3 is TGTGCCAGCAGCTTAAGGGACAGGTTTTTGCCTGAGGGTAAAGAGACCCAGTACTTC. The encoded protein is CASSLRDRFLPEGKETQYF.